These 28 T cell receptor beta chains share one sample of origin, sequenced in a study of blood T cells in healthy people across ages (dated by TCRdb to the mid-2010s). To prepare the library, 5' RACE was applied. Instrument on record: Illumina HiSeq 2500. A second PCR of about 6 to 11 cycles was performed with a sample-barcoded 5' primer and a J-beta primer mix. TCRdb cleaned the public reads at Q25 with fastp, built clones with MiXCR and kept in-frame beta chains. Each CDR3 protein gets just one entry, which takes the most common genes and DNA from the rows behind it. A total of approximately 670,000 distinct CDR3 sequences appear in this sample, roughly 41% of them only once. The top ten clonotypes cover approximately 31% of the sample. The sequenced sample was blood. All receptors come from an older man in good health.

This clonotype has just one count. V usage is TRBV20-1 and J usage is TRBJ2-5; 8 nucleotides agree with TRBD2. The CDR3 is made up of 15 amino acids. The junction had 13 bases not matched to a gene; V was cut back by 6 bases and J by 4 bases. Germline assignment: CDR1 DFQATT and CDR2 SNEGSKA (reference sequence). CDR3 in DNA: TGCAGTGCCCTAGGAATAGGCGGGAGGTCAGAGACCCAGTACTTC. Protein: CSALGIGGRSETQYF.

The gene calls are TRBV6-2 or TRBV6-3 and TRBJ2-7; 8 bases align to TRBD1. The CDR3 sequence is 19 residues long. CDR1 and CDR2 from the germline V gene are MNHEY and SVGEGT. Trimming removed 6 bases from V and 0 bases from J; junction bases left unmatched: 19. This chain's CDR3 is CASSRLFTGTGPSSYEQYF. CDR3 coding DNA: TGTGCCAGCAGCCGATTGTTCACTGGGACAGGCCCGAGCTCCTACGAGCAGTACTTC.

V and J are TRBV10-3 and TRBJ1-1; 9 bases line up with TRBD1. Germline loops: CDR1 ENHRY, CDR2 SYGVKD. V dropped 6 bases and J dropped 0; count of bases not matched to a gene: 5. This CDR3 contains 15 residues. Written as DNA, the CDR3 is TGTGCCATCAGGGGGGACAGGGCTCTGAACACTGAAGCTTTCTTT. It yields the protein CAIRGDRALNTEAFF.

V and J are TRBV11-2 and TRBJ2-1; TRBD2 matches 14 bases. CDR3 length equals 17 residues. J was trimmed by 9 bases and V by 2 bases; bases with no gene match: 9. Germline CDR1 SGHAT, CDR2 FQNNGV. The CDR3 sequence: CASSLTVGLAGVSEQFF. CDR3 DNA sequence: TGTGCCAGCAGCTTAACCGTGGGACTAGCGGGAGTCTCTGAGCAGTTCTTC.

The V and J genes are TRBV7-2 and TRBJ1-1, with a tentative D call TRBD1 (5 bases). Germline V gives CDR1 SGHTA, CDR2 FQGNSA. The CDR3 extends over 14 amino acids. The CDR3 coding sequence is TGTGCGGCGAAGAGGGCCGTGGGGGGCACTGAAGCTTTCTTT. Amino acid sequence: CAAKRAVGGTEAFF.

With respect to this clonotype: This may arise from a read error, as a much more abundant clone is one base away. The chain uses TRBV4-1 and TRBJ1-4, with a possible D match to TRBD1 (5 bases). The CDR3 extends over 14 amino acids. CDR1 is MGHRA, CDR2 YSYEKL, per germline. The CDR3 spells CTSSQEDRDEKLFF. CDR3 bases: TGCACCAGCAGCCAAGAAGACAGAGATGAAAAACTGTTTTTT.

J is TRBJ1-1 and V is TRBV7-6, with D maybe TRBD1 (6 bases). This CDR3 comprises 14 residues. Trimming stripped 7 bases from V and 3 bases from J, with 15 bases between. In germline, CDR1 is SGHVS, CDR2 FNYEAQ. CDR3 amino acids: CASTLGGRDTEAFF. The CDR3 DNA reads as TGTGCCAGCACCCTAGGGGGTAGAGACACTGAAGCTTTCTTT.

The rearrangement uses TRBV3-1 and TRBJ1-4, with 7 bases identical to TRBD1. V was clipped by 1 base and J by 0 bases; unmatched bases: 2. The CDR3 contains 16 residues. Germline V CDR1 and CDR2: LGHDT, YNNKEL (reference sequence). DNA of the CDR3: TGTGCCAGCAGCCAAGGGGACAGTGCAACTAATGAAAAACTGTTTTTT. Amino acids: CASSQGDSATNEKLFF.

The sample holds a few counts of this clonotype. This chain connects TRBV6-2 or TRBV6-3 to TRBJ2-7; D call uncertain. Per germline, CDR1 MNHEY and CDR2 SVGEGT. The germline V and J ends were trimmed by 2 bases and 2 bases, with 10 bases remaining between them. CDR3 length equals 14 residues. The CDR3 sequence: CASSYLKGTYEQYF. As DNA, the CDR3 is TGTGCCAGCAGTTACCTGAAGGGCACCTACGAGCAGTACTTC.

As regards this clonotype: This may be a read error, as it is one base from a much larger clone. This sequence joins TRBV7-2 and TRBJ2-5; 9 bases align to TRBD1. The CDR3 loop spans 15 amino acids. The V and J ends lost 5 bases and 11 bases, in that order; junction bases with no gene match: 15. CDR1 is SGHTA and CDR2 is FQGNSA in the germline V gene. CDR3 residues: CASSTGDRDYNEQYF. CDR3 DNA: TGTGCCAGCAGCACCGGGGACAGGGATTACAATGAGCAGTACTTC.

The rearrangement joins TRBV4-3 to TRBJ1-2; D possibly corresponds to TRBD1 (6 bases). CDR1 and CDR2 from the germline V gene are LGHNA and YSLEER. V was cut by 6 bases and J by 6 bases, with 20 bases left in between. This CDR3 region has 15 residues. Here the CDR3 DNA reads TGCGCCAGCAGTCTACAGTTACGGGGGCGTGATGGCTACACCTTC. Translation: CASSLQLRGRDGYTF.

This clonotype was counted a few times. The chain has TRBV6-4 and TRBJ2-4, with D possibly TRBD2 on 5 matching bases. Between the trimmed V and J ends, which lost 6 bases and 1 base, there was a span of 13 bases. Germline CDR1 and CDR2: MRHNA and SNTAGT. The CDR3 spans 15 residues. The CDR3 loop reads CASSPETTAKNIQYF. The CDR3 DNA sequence: TGTGCCAGCAGCCCCGAGACTACTGCCAAAAACATTCAGTACTTC.

This chain joins TRBV7-2 and TRBJ2-7; TRBD2 matches 15 bases. Trimming at V came to 1 base and at J to 7 bases, leaving 8 bases not matched to a gene. This CDR3 is built from 17 residues. CDR1 and CDR2 from the germline V gene are SGHTA and FQGNSA. This CDR3 reads CASSLGGLAGGGDEQYF. In DNA, the CDR3 is TGTGCCAGCAGCTTAGGGGGACTAGCGGGGGGCGGGGATGAGCAGTACTTC. The complete variable domain, with remaining parts taken from reference TRBV7-2 and TRBJ2-7, reads GAGVSQSPSNKVTEKGKDVELRCDPISGHTALYWYRQSLGQGLEFLIYFQGNSAPDKSGLPSDRFSAERTGGSVSTLTIQRTQQEDSAVYLCASSLGGLAGGGDEQYFGPGTRLTVT.

This clonotype was seen more than once but under ten times. The chain recombines TRBV25-1 with TRBJ1-4; a possible D gene is TRBD1 (6 bases). Per the germline V gene, CDR1 is MGHDK and CDR2 is SYGVNS. This CDR3 region has 17 residues. Trimming stripped 0 bases from V and 0 bases from J, with 11 bases between. The DNA of the CDR3 is TGTGCCAGCAGTGAATATAGGGGGGGGACAACTAATGAAAAACTGTTTTTT. This gives the protein CASSEYRGGTTNEKLFF.

The J gene is TRBJ2-1, the V gene TRBV3-1; unclear D gene. Germline CDR1 and CDR2: LGHDT and YNNKEL (reference sequence). The length of the CDR3 is 17 residues. V was cut by 3 bases and J by 6 bases, with 21 bases left in between. CDR3 amino acids: CASSHEPIGYRGNEQFF. Here the CDR3 DNA reads TGTGCCAGCAGCCACGAGCCCATCGGATATAGAGGCAATGAGCAGTTCTTC.

The rearrangement links TRBV3-1 to TRBJ2-7, with D tentatively TRBD2 (5 bases). The CDR3 runs to 15 residues. Germline assignment: CDR1 LGHDT and CDR2 YNNKEL (reference sequence). The germline V and J ends were trimmed by 4 bases and 7 bases, with 20 bases remaining between them. CDR3 region: CASSRGRAVYNEQYF. The CDR3 region has the DNA TGTGCCAGCAGCCGAGGACGAGCGGTCTACAATGAGCAGTACTTC.

The V call is TRBV29-1, the J call TRBJ2-7; tentatively, D is TRBD1 (5 bases). The germline gives CDR1 SQVTM, CDR2 ANQGSEA. CDR3 length: 13 residues. V lost 5 bases and J 5 bases, leaving 16 bases between the germline ends. CDR3 nucleotide sequence: TGCAGCGTTTATCAGGGATTCGTCCACGAGCAGTACTTC. Amino acids: CSVYQGFVHEQYF.

This chain links TRBV10-3 with TRBJ2-7, with 8 bases fitting TRBD1. V was clipped by 0 bases and J by 4 bases; unmatched bases: 2. In germline, CDR1 is ENHRY, CDR2 SYGVKD. The CDR3 is 14 residues long. CDR3 sequence reads: CAISESGQGYEQYF. Written as DNA, the CDR3 is TGTGCCATCAGTGAGTCCGGACAGGGTTACGAGCAGTACTTC.

The chain couples TRBV4-1 to TRBJ2-7; no clear D gene. Germline CDR1 is MGHRA and CDR2 is YSYEKL. The V end was cut by 0 bases, the J end by 2 bases, with 11 bases between. CDR3 length equals 15 residues. CDR3 region: CASSQDGNSPYEQYF. CDR3 coding DNA: TGCGCCAGCAGCCAAGATGGCAACTCCCCCTACGAGCAGTACTTC.

This clonotype was observed a handful of times. This rearrangement joins TRBV12-1 to TRBJ1-1; the table's D call of TRBD1 was not tested on the DNA. TRBV12-1 is recorded as a pseudogene. The CDR3 loop spans 15 amino acids. The CDR3 is CASSPPAGSNTEAFF. The CDR3 nucleotides are TGTGCCAGCAGCCCCCCGGCCGGATCGAACACTGAAGCTTTCTTT.

The chain employs TRBV7-2 and TRBJ1-1; possible D gene TRBD1, 5 bases. Germline CDR1 is SGHTA and CDR2 is FQGNSA. The CDR3 is made up of 13 amino acids. V lost 4 bases, J lost 12 bases, and 18 bases lay in between. CDR3 region: CASSSGHPLEPFF. The CDR3 DNA is TGTGCCAGCAGCTCCGGACACCCGCTCGAACCTTTCTTT.

This chain uses TRBV7-9 with TRBJ2-7, with 7 bases that match TRBD2. The CDR3 sequence is 15 residues long. Looked up from germline, CDR1 is SEHNR and CDR2 is FQNEAQ (reference sequence). V was clipped by 6 bases and J by 4 bases; unmatched bases: 12. Here the CDR3 reads CASRPGGGSMYEQYF. The CDR3 nucleotides read TGTGCCAGCAGACCTGGGGGAGGGAGCATGTACGAGCAGTACTTC.

As concerns this clonotype: A single base separates this from a much larger clone, so it may be a read error. This chain joins TRBV7-2 and TRBJ2-5; D uncertain. This CDR3 comprises 15 residues. The V end was cut by 0 bases, the J end by 11 bases, with 19 bases between. The germline V gene encodes CDR1 SGHTA and CDR2 FQGNSA. The CDR3, as DNA: TGTGCCAGCAGCTTAGCTACCCGGGTCTACAATGAGCAGTACTTC. Protein: CASSLATRVYNEQYF.

The genes are TRBV20-1 and TRBJ2-2; D might be TRBD1 or TRBD2, each matching 5 bases. This CDR3 comprises 16 residues. Germline loops: CDR1 DFQATT, CDR2 SNEGSKA (reference sequence). The V end lost 0 bases, the J end lost 4 bases, and 15 bases lay between the germline ends. The CDR3 loop reads CSARDQIGAGTGELFF. For the CDR3, the DNA is TGCAGTGCTAGAGATCAGATCGGGGCGGGCACCGGGGAGCTGTTTTTT.

This clonotype was observed a handful of times. The chain links TRBV29-1 to TRBJ2-3; TRBD2 aligns across 11 bases. This CDR3 is built from 15 residues. From germline, CDR1 is SQVTM and CDR2 ANQGSEA. With V trimmed by 6 bases and J by 6 bases, 11 bases remained unmatched. The CDR3 loop reads CSVAGTSGTRDTQYF. Here the CDR3 DNA reads TGCAGCGTGGCCGGGACTAGCGGTACCCGGGATACGCAGTATTTT.

This clonotype has a handful of counts. The chain is built from TRBV6-5 and TRBJ2-5; 9 positions match TRBD1. The CDR3 length is 15 residues. Trimming took 6 bases from V and 4 from J; bases not matched to a gene: 9. The V gene's germline CDR1 is MNHEY and CDR2 SVGAGI. The CDR3 DNA reads as TGTGCCAGCAGCTGGGACAGGGTTACACCAGAGACCCAGTACTTC. Residues: CASSWDRVTPETQYF.

This clonotype was seen more than once but under ten times. The V call is TRBV6-5, the J call TRBJ2-3; perhaps TRBD2 as D (5 bases). This CDR3 is built from 14 residues. Germline lookup yields CDR1 MNHEY and CDR2 SVGAGI. V dropped 7 bases and J dropped 4 bases, with 15 bases sitting between them. In DNA, the CDR3 is TGTGCCAGCAAGCGGACCCAAGCCGCAGATACGCAGTATTTT. It translates to CASKRTQAADTQYF.

The V and J genes are TRBV18 and TRBJ2-5; maybe TRBD1 (5 bases). Per the germline V gene, CDR1 is KGHSH and CDR2 is LQKENI. V gave up 4 bases and J gave up 2 bases, with 8 bases separating them. CDR3 length equals 13 residues. The CDR3 loop is CASSLQAQETQYF. CDR3 nucleotide sequence: TGTGCCAGCTCACTACAGGCGCAAGAGACCCAGTACTTC. Using reference TRBV18 and TRBJ2-5 for the parts outside the CDR3, the full variable domain is NAGVMQNPRHLVRRRGQEARLRCSPMKGHSHVYWYRQLPEEGLKFMVYLQKENIIDESGMPKERFSAEFPKEGPSILRIQQVVRGDSAAYFCASSLQAQETQYFGPGTRLLVL.